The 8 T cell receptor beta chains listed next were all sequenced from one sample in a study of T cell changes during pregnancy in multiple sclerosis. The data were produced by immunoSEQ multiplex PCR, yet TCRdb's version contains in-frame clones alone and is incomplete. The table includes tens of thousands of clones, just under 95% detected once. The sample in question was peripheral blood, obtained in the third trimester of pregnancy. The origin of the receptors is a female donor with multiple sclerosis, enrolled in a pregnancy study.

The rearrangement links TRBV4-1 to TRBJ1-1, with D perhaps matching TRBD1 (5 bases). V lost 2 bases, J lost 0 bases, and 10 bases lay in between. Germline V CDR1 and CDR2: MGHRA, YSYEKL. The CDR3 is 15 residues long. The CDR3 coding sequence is TGCGCCAGCAGCCAATCTGGGGCGCTGAACACTGAAGCTTTCTTT. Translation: CASSQSGALNTEAFF.

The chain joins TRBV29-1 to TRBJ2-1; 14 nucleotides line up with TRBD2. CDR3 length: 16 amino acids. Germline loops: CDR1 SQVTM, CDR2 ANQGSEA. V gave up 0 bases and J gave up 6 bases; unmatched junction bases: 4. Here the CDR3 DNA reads TGCAGCGTTGAAGACCCCGGGACTAGCGGGAGCAATGAGCAGTTCTTC. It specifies CSVEDPGTSGSNEQFF.

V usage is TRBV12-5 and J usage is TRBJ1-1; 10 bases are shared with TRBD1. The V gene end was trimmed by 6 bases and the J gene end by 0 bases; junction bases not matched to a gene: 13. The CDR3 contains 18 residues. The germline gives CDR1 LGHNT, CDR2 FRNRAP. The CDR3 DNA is TGTGCTAGTGGCCGAACCCCCGGGACAGGGGCTATGAACACTGAAGCTTTCTTT. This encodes CASGRTPGTGAMNTEAFF.

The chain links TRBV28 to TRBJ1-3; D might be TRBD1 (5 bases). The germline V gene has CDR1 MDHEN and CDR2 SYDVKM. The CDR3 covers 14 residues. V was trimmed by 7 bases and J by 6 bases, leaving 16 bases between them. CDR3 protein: CASTSLGQPNTIYF. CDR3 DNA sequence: TGTGCCAGCACTTCTTTGGGGCAGCCAAACACCATATATTTT.

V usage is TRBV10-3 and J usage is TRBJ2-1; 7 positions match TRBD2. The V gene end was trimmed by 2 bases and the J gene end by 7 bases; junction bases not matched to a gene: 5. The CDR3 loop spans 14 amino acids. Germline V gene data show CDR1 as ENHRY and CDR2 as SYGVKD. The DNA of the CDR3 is TGTGCCATCAGTGAGATAAGAGCGGGAAATGAGCAGTTCTTC. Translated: CAISEIRAGNEQFF.

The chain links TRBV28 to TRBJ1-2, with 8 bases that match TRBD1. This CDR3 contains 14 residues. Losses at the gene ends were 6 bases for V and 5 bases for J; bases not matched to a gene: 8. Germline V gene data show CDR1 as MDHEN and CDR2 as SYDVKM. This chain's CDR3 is CASSTGGNPYGYTF. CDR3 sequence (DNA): TGTGCCAGCAGCACAGGGGGAAACCCTTATGGCTACACCTTC.

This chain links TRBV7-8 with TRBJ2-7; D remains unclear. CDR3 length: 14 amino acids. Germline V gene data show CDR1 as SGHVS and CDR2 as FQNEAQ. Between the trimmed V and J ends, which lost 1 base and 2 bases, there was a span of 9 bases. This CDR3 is CASSLETVAYEQYF. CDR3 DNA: TGTGCCAGCAGCTTAGAAACCGTAGCCTACGAGCAGTACTTC. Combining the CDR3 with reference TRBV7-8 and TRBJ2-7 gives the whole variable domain GAGVSQSPRYKVAKRGQDVALRCDPISGHVSLFWYQQALGQGPEFLTYFQNEAQLDKSGLPSDRFFAERPEGSVSTLKIQRTQQEDSAVYLCASSLETVAYEQYFGPGTRLTVT.

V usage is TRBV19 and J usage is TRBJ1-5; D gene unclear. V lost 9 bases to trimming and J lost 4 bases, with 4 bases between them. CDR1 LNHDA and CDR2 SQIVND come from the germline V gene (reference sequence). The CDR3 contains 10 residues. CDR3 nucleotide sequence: TGTGCCAGCTTAAATCAGCCCCAGCATTTT. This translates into CASLNQPQHF.